This TCR beta chain originates from a study of persistence of HIV-infected CD4 T cells. In germline, CDR1 is LGHDT, CDR2 YNNKEL (reference sequence). V was shortened by 3 bases and J by 1 base, with 9 bases between the two germline ends. There are 14 residues in the CDR3. This was the immunoSEQ version 4 assay in survey mode. TCRdb's table, derived via immunoSEQ multiplex PCR, lists solely in-frame clones and lacks some. The sample has over 15,000 clones; about 62% are singletons. With regard to this clone: The antigen remains unidentified.

Overlapping HIV-1 Gag 15-mer peptides at approximately 0.96 ug per peptide per mL were used. Responding CD4+ T cells were sorted by upregulation of both CD40 ligand and CD69. The J gene is TRBJ1-1, the V gene TRBV3-1 (or the pseudogene TRBV3-2), with D hard to call. The origin of this receptor is an adult woman with HIV who was CMV-seropositive. This specimen consisted of CD4+ T cells sorted from PBMCs after approximately 19-hour stimulation, obtained from a patient who received antiretroviral therapy. The CDR3 DNA follows: TGTGCCAGCAGCCAGGGTACGACGAACACTGAAGCTTTCTTT. Translation: CASSQGTTNTEAFF.